This T cell receptor beta chain was identified during a study of T-cell memory formation after mild COVID-19. General observations from the study: Within pre-infection memory, some responding clones were found, suggesting cross-reactive memory joined. For contracting clones, CD4+ ones sat mainly in CM and EM, CD8+ in EMRA.

With constant-segment primers, 5'RACE yielded cDNA libraries of TCR alpha and TCR beta that carried sample barcodes and UMIs. TCRdb reprocessed the 5' RACE reads via MiXCR and lists one record per CDR3 protein. In the table there are about 470,000 distinct CDR3 sequences, roughly 25% of which are singletons. Trimming cost V 2 bases and J 8 bases; bases outside gene matches: 2. Germline V gene lookup returns CDR1 SGHRS and CDR2 YFSETQ. The CDR3 covers 12 residues. This clonotype was seen only a few times. What it binds is unknown. J is TRBJ2-3 and V is TRBV5-1; 7 nucleotides line up with TRBD2. The specimen was PBMCs or a T cell subset sorted from them (not recorded which). This sequence was found in an adult woman who had mild COVID-19 (a few samples of this study predate the infection). Cell type and time point are not known. CDR3: CASSLIAGTQYF. DNA for the CDR3: TGCGCCAGCAGCTTAATAGCGGGTACGCAGTATTTT.